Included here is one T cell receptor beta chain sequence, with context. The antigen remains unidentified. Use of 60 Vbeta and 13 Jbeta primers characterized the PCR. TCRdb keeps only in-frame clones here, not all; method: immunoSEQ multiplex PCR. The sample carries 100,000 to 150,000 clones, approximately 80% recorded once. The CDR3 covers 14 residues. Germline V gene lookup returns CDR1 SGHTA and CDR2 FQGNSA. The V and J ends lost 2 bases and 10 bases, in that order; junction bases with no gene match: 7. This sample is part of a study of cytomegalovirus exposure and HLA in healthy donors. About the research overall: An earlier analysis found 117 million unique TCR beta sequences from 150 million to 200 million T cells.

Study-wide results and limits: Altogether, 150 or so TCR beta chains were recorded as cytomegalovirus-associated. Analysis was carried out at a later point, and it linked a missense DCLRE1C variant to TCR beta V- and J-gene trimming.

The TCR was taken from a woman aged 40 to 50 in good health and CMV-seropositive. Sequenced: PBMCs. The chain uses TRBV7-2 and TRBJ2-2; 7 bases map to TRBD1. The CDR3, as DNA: TGTGCCAGCAGCTTAAGTCTGGACAGGTTGGAGCTGTTTTTT. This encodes CASSLSLDRLELFF.